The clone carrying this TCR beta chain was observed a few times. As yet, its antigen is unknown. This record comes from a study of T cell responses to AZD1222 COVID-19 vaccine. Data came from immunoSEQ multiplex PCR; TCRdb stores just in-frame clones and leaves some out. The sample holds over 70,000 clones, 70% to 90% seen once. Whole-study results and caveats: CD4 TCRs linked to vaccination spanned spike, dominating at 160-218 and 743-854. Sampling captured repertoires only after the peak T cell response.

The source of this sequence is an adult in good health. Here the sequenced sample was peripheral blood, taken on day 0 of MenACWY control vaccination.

The CDR3 DNA follows: TGTGCCAGTAGTAGAGGGTCAAGAGACTATGGCTACACCTTC. Its protein product is CASSRGSRDYGYTF. J is TRBJ1-2 and V is TRBV19, with D unresolved. The CDR3 contains 14 residues. The V end was cut by 4 bases, the J end by 3 bases, with 12 bases between. Germline lookup yields CDR1 LNHDA and CDR2 SQIVND (reference sequence).